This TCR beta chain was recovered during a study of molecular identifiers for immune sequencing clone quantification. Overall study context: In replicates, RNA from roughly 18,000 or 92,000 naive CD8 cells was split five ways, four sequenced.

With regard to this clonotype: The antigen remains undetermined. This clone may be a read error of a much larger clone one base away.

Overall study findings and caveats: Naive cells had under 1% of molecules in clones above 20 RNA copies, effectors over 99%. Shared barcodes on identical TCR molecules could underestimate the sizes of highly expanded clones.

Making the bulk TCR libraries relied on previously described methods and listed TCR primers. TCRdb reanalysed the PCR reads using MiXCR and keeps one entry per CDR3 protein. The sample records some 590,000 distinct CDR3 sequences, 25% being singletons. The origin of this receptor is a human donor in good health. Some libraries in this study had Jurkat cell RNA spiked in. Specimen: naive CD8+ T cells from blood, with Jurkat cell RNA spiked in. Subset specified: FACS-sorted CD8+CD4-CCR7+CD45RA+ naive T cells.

CDR3 DNA: TGCAGTGCTAGGGGGACTAGCGTGTCCTTCGAGCAGTACTTC. Protein product: CSARGTSVSFEQYF. The chain is built from TRBV20-1 and TRBJ2-7, with 10 bases fitting TRBD2. This CDR3 is 14 amino acids long. Germline-derived CDR1 and CDR2 are DFQATT and SNEGSKA (reference sequence).